The 3 T cell receptor beta chains below come from one sample, sequenced in a study of coeliac disease. Measured with immunoSEQ multiplex PCR; TCRdb has only the in-frame clones, and not every one. This table holds 6,000 to 8,000 clones, 55% to 75% found once. Source material: lamina propria lymphocytes from the gut. The receptors here all came from a man aged 25 to 45 with celiac disease.

The chain is built from TRBV5-1 and TRBJ2-3; possibly TRBD1 for D (5 bases). Germline assignment: CDR1 SGHRS and CDR2 YFSETQ. CDR3 length equals 16 residues. V was cut by 0 bases and J by 1 base, with 12 bases left in between. The CDR3 reads CASSLGQTPRTDTQYF. CDR3 bases: TGCGCCAGCAGCTTGGGACAGACCCCCCGCACAGATACGCAGTATTTT.

The chain is built from TRBV2 and TRBJ2-1, with 10 bases matching TRBD2. Per the germline V gene, CDR1 is SNHLY and CDR2 is FYNNEI. There are 15 residues in the CDR3. The ends lost 3 bases at V and 5 bases at J; junction bases unmatched: 4. CDR3 in DNA: TGTGCCAGCAGTGACGTACTAGCGGGAAACAATGAGCAGTTCTTC. Residues: CASSDVLAGNNEQFF.

The genes are TRBV7-9 and TRBJ2-2; D possibly corresponds to TRBD2 (5 bases). Trimming left V 5 bases short and J 4 bases short, with 17 bases between. CDR1 SEHNR and CDR2 FQNEAQ come from the germline V gene (reference sequence). The CDR3 covers 16 residues. CDR3 loop: CASSRSRGQTTGELFF. CDR3 sequence (DNA): TGTGCCAGCAGCCGAAGCCGAGGGCAGACCACCGGGGAGCTGTTTTTT.